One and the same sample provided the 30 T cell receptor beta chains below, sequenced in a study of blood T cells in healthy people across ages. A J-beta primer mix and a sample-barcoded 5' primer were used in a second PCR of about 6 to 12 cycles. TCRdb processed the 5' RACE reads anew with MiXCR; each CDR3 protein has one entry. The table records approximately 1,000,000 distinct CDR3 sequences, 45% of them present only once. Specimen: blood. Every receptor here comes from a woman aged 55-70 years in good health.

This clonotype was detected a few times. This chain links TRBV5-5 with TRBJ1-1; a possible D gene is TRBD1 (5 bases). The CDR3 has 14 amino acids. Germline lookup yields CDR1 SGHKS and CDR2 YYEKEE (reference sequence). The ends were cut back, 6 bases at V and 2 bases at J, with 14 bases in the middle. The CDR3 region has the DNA TGTGCCAGCACCCCGTCGACAGCAAACACTGAAGCTTTCTTT. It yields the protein CASTPSTANTEAFF.

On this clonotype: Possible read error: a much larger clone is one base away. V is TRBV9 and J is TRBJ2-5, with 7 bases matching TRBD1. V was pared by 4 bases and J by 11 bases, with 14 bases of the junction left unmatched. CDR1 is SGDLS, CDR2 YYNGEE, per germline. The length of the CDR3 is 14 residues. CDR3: CASSPHDRAHEQYF. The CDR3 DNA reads TGTGCCAGCAGCCCCCATGACAGGGCTCATGAGCAGTACTTC.

The CDR3 protein is CASSVGGANTEAFF. Written as DNA, the CDR3 is TGCGCCAGCAGCGTTGGGGGAGCGAACACTGAAGCTTTCTTT. The V call is TRBV5-1, the J call TRBJ1-1, with D possibly TRBD1 on 5 matching bases. Looked up from germline, CDR1 is SGHRS and CDR2 is YFSETQ. This CDR3 is built from 14 residues. V was pared by 4 bases and J by 1 base, with 11 bases between.

The CDR3, as DNA: TGTGCCAGCAGTTACTCGGTAGCGGGAAACAATGAGCAGTTCTTC. This translates into CASSYSVAGNNEQFF. This sequence joins TRBV6-5 and TRBJ2-1; 8 nucleotides agree with TRBD2. This CDR3 has 15 amino acids. Germline loops: CDR1 MNHEY, CDR2 SVGAGI. J was trimmed by 5 bases and V by 0 bases; bases with no gene match: 3.

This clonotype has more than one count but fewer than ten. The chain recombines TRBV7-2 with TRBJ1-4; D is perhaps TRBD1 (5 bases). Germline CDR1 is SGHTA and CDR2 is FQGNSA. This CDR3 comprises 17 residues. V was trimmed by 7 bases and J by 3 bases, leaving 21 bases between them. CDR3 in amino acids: CASTPDLARQSNEKLFF. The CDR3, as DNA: TGTGCCAGCACACCGGATTTGGCCAGACAGTCTAATGAAAAACTGTTTTTT.

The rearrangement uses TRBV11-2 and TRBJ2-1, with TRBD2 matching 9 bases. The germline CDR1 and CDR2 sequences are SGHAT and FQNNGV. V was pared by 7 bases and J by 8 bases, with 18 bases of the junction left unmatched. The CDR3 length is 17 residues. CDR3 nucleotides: TGTGCCAGCACCGGATGGCGGGAGGGCCTCAGTAGGGATGAGCAGTTCTTC. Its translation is CASTGWREGLSRDEQFF.

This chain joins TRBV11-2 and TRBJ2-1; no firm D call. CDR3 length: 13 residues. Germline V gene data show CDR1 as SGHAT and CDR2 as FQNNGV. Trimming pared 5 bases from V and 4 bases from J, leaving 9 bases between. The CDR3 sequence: CASSRALYNEQFF. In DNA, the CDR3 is TGTGCCAGCAGCCGAGCGCTATACAATGAGCAGTTCTTC.

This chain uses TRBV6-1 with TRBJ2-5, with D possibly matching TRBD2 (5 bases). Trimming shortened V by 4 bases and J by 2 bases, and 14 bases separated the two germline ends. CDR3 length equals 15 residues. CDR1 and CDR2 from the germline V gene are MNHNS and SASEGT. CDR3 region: CASSGSAKLQETQYF. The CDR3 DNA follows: TGTGCCAGCAGTGGTAGCGCTAAACTTCAAGAGACCCAGTACTTC.

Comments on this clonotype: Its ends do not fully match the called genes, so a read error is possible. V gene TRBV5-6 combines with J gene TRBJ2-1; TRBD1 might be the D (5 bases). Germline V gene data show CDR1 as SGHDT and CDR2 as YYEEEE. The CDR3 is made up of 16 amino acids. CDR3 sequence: CASSGTQGDQYSEQFF. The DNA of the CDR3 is TGTGCCAGCAGCGGAACCCAGGGTGACCAATACAGTGAGCAGTTCTTC.

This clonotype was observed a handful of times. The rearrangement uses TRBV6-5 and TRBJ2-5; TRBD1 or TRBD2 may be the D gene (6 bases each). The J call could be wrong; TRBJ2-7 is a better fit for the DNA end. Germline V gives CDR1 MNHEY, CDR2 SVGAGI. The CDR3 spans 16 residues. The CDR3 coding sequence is TGTGCCAGCAGCCACGAGGGGGTGGGGGGTGACTACGAGCAGTACTTC. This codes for CASSHEGVGGDYEQYF.

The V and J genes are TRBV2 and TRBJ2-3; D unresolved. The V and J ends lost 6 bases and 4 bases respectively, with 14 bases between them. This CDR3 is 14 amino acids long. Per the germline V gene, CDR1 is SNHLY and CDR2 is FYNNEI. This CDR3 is CASRGVDGPDTQYF. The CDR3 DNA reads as TGTGCCAGCAGGGGCGTTGACGGTCCAGATACGCAGTATTTT. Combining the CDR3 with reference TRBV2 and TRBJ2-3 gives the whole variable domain EPEVTQTPSHQVTQMGQEVILRCVPISNHLYFYWYRQILGQKVEFLVSFYNNEISEKSEIFDDQFSVERPDGSNFTLKIRSTKLEDSAMYFCASRGVDGPDTQYFGPGTRLTVL.

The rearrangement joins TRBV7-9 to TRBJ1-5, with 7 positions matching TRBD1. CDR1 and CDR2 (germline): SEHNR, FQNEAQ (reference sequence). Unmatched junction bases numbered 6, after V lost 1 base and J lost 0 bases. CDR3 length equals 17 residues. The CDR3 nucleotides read TGTGCCAGCAGCTTAGGCGCAGGGGGATATAGCAATCAGCCCCAGCATTTT. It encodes CASSLGAGGYSNQPQHF.

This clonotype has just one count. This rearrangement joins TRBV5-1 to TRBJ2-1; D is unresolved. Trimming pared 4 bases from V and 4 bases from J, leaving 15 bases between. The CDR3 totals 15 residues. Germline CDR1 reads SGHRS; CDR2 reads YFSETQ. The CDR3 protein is CASSLALTVYNEQFF. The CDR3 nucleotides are TGCGCCAGCAGCCTGGCCCTGACGGTTTACAATGAGCAGTTCTTC. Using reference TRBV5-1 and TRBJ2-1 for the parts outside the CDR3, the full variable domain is KAGVTQTPRYLIKTRGQQVTLSCSPISGHRSVSWYQQTPGQGLQFLFEYFSETQRNKGNFPGRFSGRQFSNSRSEMNVSTLELGDSALYLCASSLALTVYNEQFFGPGTRLTVL.

In DNA, the CDR3 is TGTGCCAGCAGCCATAGCGCTGGAATAGATACGCAGTATTTT. It yields the protein CASSHSAGIDTQYF. The genes are TRBV3-1 and TRBJ2-3, with D tentatively TRBD2 (5 bases). The CDR3 has 14 residues. From germline, CDR1 is LGHDT and CDR2 YNNKEL (reference sequence). Trimming shortened V by 3 bases and J by 5 bases, and 12 bases separated the two germline ends.

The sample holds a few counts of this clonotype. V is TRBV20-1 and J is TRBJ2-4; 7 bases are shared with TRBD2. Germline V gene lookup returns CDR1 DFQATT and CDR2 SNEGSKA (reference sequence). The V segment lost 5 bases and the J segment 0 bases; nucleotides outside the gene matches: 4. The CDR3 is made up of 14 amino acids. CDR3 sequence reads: CSALLAQAKNIQYF. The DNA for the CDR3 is TGCAGTGCTTTACTAGCGCAAGCCAAAAACATTCAGTACTTC.

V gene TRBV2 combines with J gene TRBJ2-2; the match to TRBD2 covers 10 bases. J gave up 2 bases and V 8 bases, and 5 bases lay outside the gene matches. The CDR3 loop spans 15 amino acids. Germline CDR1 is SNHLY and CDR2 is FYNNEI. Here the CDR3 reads CASGRLAGNTGELFF. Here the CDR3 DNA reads TGTGCCAGCGGCAGACTAGCGGGCAACACCGGGGAGCTGTTTTTT.

Here the CDR3 reads CASTKLLANYNEQFF. The CDR3 nucleotides read TGCGCCAGCACCAAGCTACTAGCGAATTACAATGAGCAGTTCTTC. V usage is TRBV4-1 and J usage is TRBJ2-1; 7 positions match TRBD2. The CDR3 has 15 residues. Germline trimming cut 7 bases from V and 4 bases from J; bases unmatched to any gene: 10. The germline V gene encodes CDR1 MGHRA and CDR2 YSYEKL.

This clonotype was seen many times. The CDR3 reads CASSQDSTGGVSPLHF. The CDR3 DNA reads as TGCGCCAGCAGCCAAGACTCGACAGGGGGAGTATCACCCCTCCACTTT. The chain couples TRBV4-1 to TRBJ1-6, with 9 bases identical to TRBD1. Per germline, CDR1 MGHRA and CDR2 YSYEKL. The CDR3 spans 16 residues. J was trimmed by 10 bases and V by 0 bases; bases with no gene match: 7.

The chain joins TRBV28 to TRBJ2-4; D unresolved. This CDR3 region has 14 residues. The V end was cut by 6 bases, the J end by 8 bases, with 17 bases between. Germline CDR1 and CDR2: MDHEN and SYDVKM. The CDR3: CASSGLPPSDIQYF. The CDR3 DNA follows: TGTGCCAGCAGCGGCTTGCCCCCCTCGGACATTCAGTACTTC.

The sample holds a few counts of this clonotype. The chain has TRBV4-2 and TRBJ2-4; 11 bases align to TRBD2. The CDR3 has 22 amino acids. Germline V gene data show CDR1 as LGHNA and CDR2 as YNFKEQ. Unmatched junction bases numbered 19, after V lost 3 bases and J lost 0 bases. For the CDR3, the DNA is TGTGCCAGCAGCCAGGCGGAGGGCCAGGGACTAGCGGTGGTCGCAGCCAAAAACATTCAGTACTTC. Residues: CASSQAEGQGLAVVAAKNIQYF.

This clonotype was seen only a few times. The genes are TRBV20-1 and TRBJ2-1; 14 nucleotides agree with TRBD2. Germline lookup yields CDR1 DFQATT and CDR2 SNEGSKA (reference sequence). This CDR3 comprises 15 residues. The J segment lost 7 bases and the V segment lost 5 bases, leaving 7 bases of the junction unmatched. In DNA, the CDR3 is TGCAGTGCTGCGTCGGGACTAGCGGGAGCAAATGAGCAGTTCTTC. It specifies CSAASGLAGANEQFF.

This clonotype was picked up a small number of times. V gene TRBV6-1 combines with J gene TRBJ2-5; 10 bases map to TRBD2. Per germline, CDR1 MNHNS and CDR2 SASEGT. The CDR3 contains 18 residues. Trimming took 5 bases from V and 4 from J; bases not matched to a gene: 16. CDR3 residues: CASSPQGSSGRGLETQYF. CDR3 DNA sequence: TGTGCCAGCAGTCCTCAAGGGTCTAGCGGGAGAGGGTTAGAGACCCAGTACTTC.

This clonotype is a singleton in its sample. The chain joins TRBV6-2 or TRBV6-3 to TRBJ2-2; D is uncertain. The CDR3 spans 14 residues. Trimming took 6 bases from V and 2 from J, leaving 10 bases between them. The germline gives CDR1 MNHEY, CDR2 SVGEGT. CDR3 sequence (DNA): TGTGCCAGCAGCAGAGACACAAACACCGGGGAGCTGTTTTTT. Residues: CASSRDTNTGELFF.

CDR3 sequence: CASTPTGGGELFF. Here the CDR3 DNA reads TGTGCCAGCACCCCGACAGGGGGCGGGGAGCTGTTTTTT. J is TRBJ2-2 and V is TRBV6-5; TRBD1 matches 9 bases. V shed 7 bases and J 7 bases; nucleotides not matched to a gene: 4. Looked up from germline, CDR1 is MNHEY and CDR2 is SVGAGI. This CDR3 comprises 13 residues.

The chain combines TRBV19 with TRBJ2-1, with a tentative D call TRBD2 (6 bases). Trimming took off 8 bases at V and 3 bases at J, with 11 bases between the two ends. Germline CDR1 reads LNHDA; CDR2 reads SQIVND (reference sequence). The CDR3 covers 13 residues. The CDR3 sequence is CASQAGNYNEQFF. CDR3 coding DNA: TGTGCCAGTCAAGCGGGCAACTACAATGAGCAGTTCTTC.

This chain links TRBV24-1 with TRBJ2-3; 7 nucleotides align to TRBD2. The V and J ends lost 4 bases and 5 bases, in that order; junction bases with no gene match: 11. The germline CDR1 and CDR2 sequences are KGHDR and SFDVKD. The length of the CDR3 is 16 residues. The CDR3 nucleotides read TGTGCCACCAGTGACCAAAGGGCGGGAGACATAGATACGCAGTATTTT. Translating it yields CATSDQRAGDIDTQYF.

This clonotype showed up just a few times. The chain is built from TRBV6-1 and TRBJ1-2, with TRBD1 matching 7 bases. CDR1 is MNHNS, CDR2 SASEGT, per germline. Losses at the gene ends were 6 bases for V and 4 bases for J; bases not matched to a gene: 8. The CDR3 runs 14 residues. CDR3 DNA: TGTGCCAGCAGGCCCAGGGGGGACGGCTATGGCTACACCTTC. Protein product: CASRPRGDGYGYTF.

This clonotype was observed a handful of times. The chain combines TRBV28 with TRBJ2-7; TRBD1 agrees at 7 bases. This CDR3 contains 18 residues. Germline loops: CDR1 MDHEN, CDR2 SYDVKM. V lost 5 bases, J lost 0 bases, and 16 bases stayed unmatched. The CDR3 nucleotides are TGTGCCAGCAGTCTACCCTCGGACAGGACTTACACCTCCTACGAGCAGTACTTC. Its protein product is CASSLPSDRTYTSYEQYF.

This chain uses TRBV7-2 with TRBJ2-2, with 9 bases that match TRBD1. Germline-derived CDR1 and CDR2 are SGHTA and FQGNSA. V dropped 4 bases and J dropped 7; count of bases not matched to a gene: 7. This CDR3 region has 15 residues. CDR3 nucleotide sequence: TGTGCCAGCAGCTCTCGGGACAGGGTCGTCGGGGAGCTGTTTTTT. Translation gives CASSSRDRVVGELFF.

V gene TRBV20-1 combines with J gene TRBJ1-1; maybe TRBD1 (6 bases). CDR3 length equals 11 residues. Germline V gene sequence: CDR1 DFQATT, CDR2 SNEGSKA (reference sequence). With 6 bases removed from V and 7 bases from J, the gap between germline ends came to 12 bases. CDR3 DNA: TGCAGTGCCCCGGGGGGCAGTGAAGCTTTCTTT. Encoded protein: CSAPGGSEAFF.